This TCR beta chain comes out of a study of shared clonotypes between healthy human individuals. The method was immunoSEQ multiplex PCR; TCRdb's version includes in-frame clones alone and lacks a portion of them. The sample lists some 120,000 clones, roughly two thirds occurring once. From germline, CDR1 is SGHRS and CDR2 YFSETQ. The CDR3 loop spans 17 amino acids. The V gene end was trimmed by 1 base and the J gene end by 5 bases; junction bases not matched to a gene: 15. The chain links TRBV5-1 to TRBJ2-7; 7 bases map to TRBD1. The TCR comes from a woman aged 30 to 39 in good health. The sample consisted of memory CD8+ T cells sorted from blood. The subset is: CD45RO+ cells pooled with CCR7-negative TemRA cells. The CDR3: CASSLLVSYRGSHEQYF. The CDR3 bases are TGCGCCAGCAGCTTGTTGGTATCGTACAGGGGTTCTCACGAGCAGTACTTC.